This TCR beta chain originates from a study of CD8 T cells in ankylosing spondylitis. Whole-study findings and limits: What seemed typical of ankylosing spondylitis blood was a TCR beta motif built from roughly eight highly homologous variants. Disease-associated clonotypes exhibited CD8+ identity and were relatively infrequent in peripheral blood.

V shed 5 bases, J shed 6 bases, and the junction held 3 bases outside the gene matches. This CDR3 comprises 13 residues. Germline CDR1 and CDR2: MNHEY and SMNVEV (reference sequence). This clonotype occurred many times. Its antigen is currently unknown. Construction of TCR beta libraries was performed using quantitative 5'-RACE with molecular barcodes. Via MiXCR, TCRdb re-called the 5' RACE reads, giving one row per CDR3 protein. The data show 200,000 to 250,000 distinct CDR3 sequences, with about 17% seen just once and 40% to 50% held by the top ten. The sequence came from a male donor with ankylosing spondylitis. Sample: blood, either unsorted or a sorted T cell fraction (not recorded which). This chain uses TRBV27 with TRBJ1-1; 10 positions agree with TRBD1. CDR3 DNA: TGTGCCAGCAGTCCCGGGACAGGGGCTGAAGCTTTCTTT. Amino acid sequence: CASSPGTGAEAFF.